Shown below are 17 T cell receptor beta chains from a single sample sequenced in a study of graft-versus-host responses after intestinal transplantation. Generated by immunoSEQ multiplex PCR, the TCRdb table keeps only in-frame clones and is missing some. The sample comprises 21,000 or so clones, 50% to 65% of which are singletons, and just over 1% rests with the top ten. The sequencing used alloreactive CD4+ T cells from a mixed lymphocyte reaction culture, collected before intestinal transplant. The sample's subset: CFSE-low proliferating T cells sorted from approximately 6-day pre-transplant mixed lymphocyte reaction (GvH or HvG direction). Receptors originate from a human patient who received an intestinal transplant.

V is TRBV6-6 and J is TRBJ2-7; 9 nucleotides align to TRBD1. CDR3 size: 14 residues. The J segment lost 9 bases and the V segment lost 5 bases, leaving 11 bases of the junction unmatched. Germline CDR1 is MNHNY and CDR2 is SVGAGI (reference sequence). The DNA for the CDR3 is TGTGCCAGCAGTAAACTGGACAGGGGTGTAGGGCAGTACTTC. Amino acid sequence: CASSKLDRGVGQYF.

The chain carries TRBV6-5 and TRBJ2-3; D is perhaps TRBD2 (7 bases). Trimming removed 6 bases at V and 0 bases at J, with 13 bases between. The CDR3 runs to 15 residues. Germline lookup yields CDR1 MNHEY and CDR2 SVGAGI. The DNA for the CDR3 is TGTGCCAGCAGGGCGGGGGCGCATAGCACAGATACGCAGTATTTT. Residues: CASRAGAHSTDTQYF.

The chain recombines TRBV7-9 with TRBJ1-2; TRBD1 matches 7 bases. The CDR3 covers 15 residues. Germline trimming cut 5 bases from V and 4 bases from J; bases unmatched to any gene: 10. CDR1 is SEHNR and CDR2 is FQNEAQ in the germline V gene (reference sequence). The CDR3 DNA is TGTGCCAGCAGCCCGATGACAGGGAGGTCCTATGGCTACACCTTC. It translates to CASSPMTGRSYGYTF.

The gene calls are TRBV6-5 and TRBJ1-6; D is perhaps TRBD1 (6 bases). Trimming took off 6 bases at V and 4 bases at J, with 10 bases between the two ends. Germline lookup yields CDR1 MNHEY and CDR2 SVGAGI. The CDR3 is 14 residues long. In DNA, the CDR3 is TGTGCCAGCAGGCAGACAGGTTATAATTCACCCCTCCACTTT. This codes for CASRQTGYNSPLHF.

The chain recombines TRBV9 with TRBJ2-1; the D gene is possibly TRBD2 (5 bases). Between the trimmed V and J ends, which lost 4 bases and 2 bases, there was a span of 13 bases. The CDR3 consists of 15 residues. CDR1 is SGDLS and CDR2 is YYNGEE in the germline V gene. This chain's CDR3 is CASSPEGRTYNEQFF. CDR3 nucleotides: TGTGCCAGCAGCCCCGAGGGCCGGACCTACAATGAGCAGTTCTTC.

Regarding this clone: At one of its ends the junction is not consistent with the germline gene, which may arise from a read error. Other DNA sequences in the same sample also yield this CDR3. V gene TRBV7-9 combines with J gene TRBJ1-1, with TRBD1 matching over 9 bases. Germline CDR1 is SEHNR and CDR2 is FQNEAQ (reference sequence). CDR3 length equals 15 residues. Here the CDR3 reads CASSPTRTGDTEAFF. For the CDR3, the DNA is TGTGCCAGCAGCCCGACTCGGACAGGGGACACCGAAGCTTTCTTT.

This clone turned up a few times. The chain employs TRBV6-5 and TRBJ1-5; D remains unclear. Germline-derived CDR1 and CDR2 are MNHEY and SVGAGI. The CDR3 is made up of 13 amino acids. V was clipped by 6 bases and J by 5 bases, with 11 bases between them. The DNA of the CDR3 is TGTGCCAGCAGCCAGGTACGAGATCAGCCCCAGCATTTT. Protein: CASSQVRDQPQHF.

This clone was picked up one time. The chain employs TRBV4-1 and TRBJ1-1, with 9 bases that match TRBD1. CDR1 is MGHRA and CDR2 is YSYEKL in the germline V gene. The length of the CDR3 is 16 residues. Unmatched junction bases numbered 14, after V lost 5 bases and J lost 7 bases. The CDR3 sequence: CASSASRDRARDEAFF. CDR3 in DNA: TGCGCCAGCAGCGCATCTCGGGACAGGGCGAGGGATGAAGCTTTCTTT.

This clone has more than one count but fewer than ten. The J gene is TRBJ1-5, the V gene TRBV7-2; D might be TRBD1 (6 bases). Germline CDR1 and CDR2: SGHTA and FQGNSA. The V end was cut by 3 bases, the J end by 6 bases, with 12 bases between. The CDR3 sequence is 14 residues long. CDR3 sequence: CASSFQGGGQPQHF. The DNA for the CDR3 is TGTGCCAGCAGCTTTCAGGGAGGGGGTCAGCCCCAGCATTTT.

The V gene is TRBV6-5, the J gene TRBJ1-5; D perhaps matches TRBD1 (6 bases). V gave up 2 bases and J gave up 5 bases, with 7 bases separating them. Looked up from germline, CDR1 is MNHEY and CDR2 is SVGAGI. The CDR3 extends over 13 amino acids. The CDR3 DNA reads as TGTGCCAGCAGTTACGGGGGCCATCAGCCCCAGCATTTT. This codes for CASSYGGHQPQHF.

This clone turned up a few times. The J gene is TRBJ1-5, the V gene TRBV2; 7 bases are shared with TRBD1. The CDR3 loop spans 13 amino acids. Looked up from germline, CDR1 is SNHLY and CDR2 is FYNNEI. After removal of 4 bases from V and 6 bases from J, the junction contained 3 bases not matched to a gene. CDR3 loop: CASSGGGVQPQHF. As DNA, the CDR3 is TGTGCCAGCAGTGGAGGGGGCGTTCAGCCCCAGCATTTT. Complete variable domain (other parts from reference TRBV2 and TRBJ1-5): EPEVTQTPSHQVTQMGQEVILRCVPISNHLYFYWYRQILGQKVEFLVSFYNNEISEKSEIFDDQFSVERPDGSNFTLKIRSTKLEDSAMYFCASSGGGVQPQHFGDGTRLSIL.

This clone has a handful of counts. The CDR3 is CASGSTGSSYEQYF. The DNA for the CDR3 is TGTGCCAGCGGGAGTACAGGGAGCTCCTACGAGCAGTACTTC. The V gene is TRBV6-5, the J gene TRBJ2-7, with D possibly being TRBD1 (6 bases). V was trimmed by 8 bases and J by 0 bases, leaving 14 bases between them. The CDR3 totals 14 residues. Germline V gene data show CDR1 as MNHEY and CDR2 as SVGAGI.

The chain is built from TRBV6-5 and TRBJ2-7; 12 bases are a match to TRBD2. The CDR3 is made up of 15 amino acids. CDR1 and CDR2 from the germline V gene are MNHEY and SVGAGI. Germline trimming cut 5 bases from V and 0 bases from J; bases unmatched to any gene: 2. As DNA, the CDR3 is TGTGCCAGCAGTATACTAGCGGGAGGCTCCTACGAGCAGTACTTC. Residues: CASSILAGGSYEQYF.

The chain combines TRBV29-1 with TRBJ2-3, with D perhaps TRBD1 (5 bases). There are 12 residues in the CDR3. From germline, CDR1 is SQVTM and CDR2 ANQGSEA. Trimming cost V 8 bases and J 1 base, with 10 bases left between them. CDR3 in amino acids: CSTETGTDTQYF. CDR3 DNA sequence: TGCAGCACAGAGACAGGCACAGATACGCAGTATTTT.

This rearrangement joins TRBV4-3 to TRBJ2-3, with TRBD2 identical over 10 bases. This CDR3 is 17 amino acids long. The ends lost 4 bases at V and 3 bases at J; junction bases unmatched: 10. Germline V gene data show CDR1 as LGHNA and CDR2 as YSLEER. CDR3 coding DNA: TGCGCCAGCAGCCGGAGCGGGGGGGCCTCGCTGACAGATACGCAGTATTTT. Encoded protein: CASSRSGGASLTDTQYF.

The chain employs TRBV19 and TRBJ2-5, with 14 nucleotides matching TRBD2. CDR1 is LNHDA and CDR2 is SQIVND in the germline V gene (reference sequence). After removal of 3 bases from V and 5 bases from J, the junction contained 8 bases not matched to a gene. This CDR3 is built from 17 residues. CDR3 region: CASSMGTSGGWGETQYF. The CDR3 coding sequence is TGTGCCAGTAGTATGGGGACTAGCGGGGGCTGGGGGGAGACCCAGTACTTC. The whole variable domain, remainder taken from reference TRBV19 and TRBJ2-5, is DGGITQSPKYLFRKEGQNVTLSCEQNLNHDAMYWYRQDPGQGLRLIYYSQIVNDFQKGDIAEGYSVSREKKESFPLTVTSAQKNPTAFYLCASSMGTSGGWGETQYFGPGTRLLVL.

This clone was observed a handful of times. The chain carries TRBV2 and TRBJ1-4, with D hard to call. Trimming removed 2 bases at V and 11 bases at J, with 15 bases between. Germline V gene sequence: CDR1 SNHLY, CDR2 FYNNEI. The CDR3 has 14 residues. Written as DNA, the CDR3 is TGTGCCAGCAGTGAATACCTGAGGCAGACCAAACTGTTTTTT. This sequence encodes CASSEYLRQTKLFF.